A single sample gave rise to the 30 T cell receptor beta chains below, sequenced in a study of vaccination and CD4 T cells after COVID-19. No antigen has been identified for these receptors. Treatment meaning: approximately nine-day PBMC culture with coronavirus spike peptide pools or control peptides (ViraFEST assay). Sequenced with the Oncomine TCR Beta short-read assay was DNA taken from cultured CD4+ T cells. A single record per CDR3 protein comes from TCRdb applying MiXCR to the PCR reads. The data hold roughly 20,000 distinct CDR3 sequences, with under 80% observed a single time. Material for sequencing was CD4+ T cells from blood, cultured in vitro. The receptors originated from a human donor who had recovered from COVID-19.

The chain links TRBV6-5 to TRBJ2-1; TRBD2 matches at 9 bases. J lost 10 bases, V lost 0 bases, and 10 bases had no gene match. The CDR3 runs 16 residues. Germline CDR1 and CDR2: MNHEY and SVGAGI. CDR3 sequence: CASSYSFGGRVEEQFF. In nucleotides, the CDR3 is TGTGCCAGCAGTTACTCGTTCGGCGGGAGGGTTGAGGAGCAGTTCTTC.

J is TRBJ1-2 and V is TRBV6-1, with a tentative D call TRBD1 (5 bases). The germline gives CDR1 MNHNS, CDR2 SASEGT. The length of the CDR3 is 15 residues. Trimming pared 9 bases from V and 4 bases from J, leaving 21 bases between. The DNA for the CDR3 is TGTGCCAGTGGGGGGTACCGGCAGGGCCCCTATGGCTACACCTTC. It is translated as CASGGYRQGPYGYTF.

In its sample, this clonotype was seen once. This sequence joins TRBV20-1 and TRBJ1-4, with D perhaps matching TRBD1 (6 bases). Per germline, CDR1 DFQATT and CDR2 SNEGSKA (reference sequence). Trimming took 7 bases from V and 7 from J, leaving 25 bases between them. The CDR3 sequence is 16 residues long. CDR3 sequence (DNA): TGCAGTGTATCAGGAGGGGGGGCCAGTTTCGGTGAAAAACTGTTTTTT. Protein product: CSVSGGGASFGEKLFF.

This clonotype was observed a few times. Here the CDR3 DNA reads TGTGCCAGCAGTTGGATGGGAGGGTCCTACGAGCAGTACTTC. This translates into CASSWMGGSYEQYF. V is TRBV27 and J is TRBJ2-7; TRBD2 matches 7 bases. V trimming: 4 bases; J trimming: 1 base; junction bases outside the gene matches: 4. CDR1 is MNHEY, CDR2 SMNVEV, per germline (reference sequence). CDR3 length: 14 amino acids.

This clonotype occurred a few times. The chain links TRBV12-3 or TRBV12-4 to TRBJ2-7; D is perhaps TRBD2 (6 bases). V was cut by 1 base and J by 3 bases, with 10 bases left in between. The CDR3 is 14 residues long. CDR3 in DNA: TGTGCCAGCAGTTTAGTGGGGGGAAACTACGAGCAGTACTTC. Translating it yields CASSLVGGNYEQYF.

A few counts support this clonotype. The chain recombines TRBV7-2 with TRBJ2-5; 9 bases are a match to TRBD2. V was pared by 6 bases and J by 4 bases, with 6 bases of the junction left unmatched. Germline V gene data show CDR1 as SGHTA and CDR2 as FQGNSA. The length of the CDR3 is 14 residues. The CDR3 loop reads CASRPAGGVETQYF. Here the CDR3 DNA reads TGTGCCAGCAGACCGGCGGGAGGGGTAGAGACCCAGTACTTC.

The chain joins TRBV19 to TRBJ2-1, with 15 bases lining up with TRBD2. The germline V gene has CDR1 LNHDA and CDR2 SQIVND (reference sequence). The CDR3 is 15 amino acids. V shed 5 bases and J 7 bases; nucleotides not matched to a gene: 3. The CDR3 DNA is TGTGCCAGTAGTGTCGGACTAGCGGGAGGGAATGAGCAGTTCTTC. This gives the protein CASSVGLAGGNEQFF. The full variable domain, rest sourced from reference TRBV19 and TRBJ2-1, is DGGITQSPKYLFRKEGQNVTLSCEQNLNHDAMYWYRQDPGQGLRLIYYSQIVNDFQKGDIAEGYSVSREKKESFPLTVTSAQKNPTAFYLCASSVGLAGGNEQFFGPGTRLTVL.

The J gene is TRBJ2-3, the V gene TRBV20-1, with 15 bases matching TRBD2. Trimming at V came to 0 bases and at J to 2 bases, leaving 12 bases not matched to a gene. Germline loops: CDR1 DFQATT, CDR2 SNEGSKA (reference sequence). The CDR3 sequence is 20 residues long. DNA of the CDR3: TGCAGTGCTAGAGATCCCCGGACTAGCGGGAGGGGGGGTCCCACAGATACGCAGTATTTT. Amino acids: CSARDPRTSGRGGPTDTQYF.

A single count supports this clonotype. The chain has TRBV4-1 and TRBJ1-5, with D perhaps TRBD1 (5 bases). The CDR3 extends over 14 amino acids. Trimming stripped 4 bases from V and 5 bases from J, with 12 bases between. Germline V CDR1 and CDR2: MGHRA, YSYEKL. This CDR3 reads CASSPRQSHQPQHF. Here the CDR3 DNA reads TGCGCCAGCAGCCCTCGACAGAGTCATCAGCCCCAGCATTTT.

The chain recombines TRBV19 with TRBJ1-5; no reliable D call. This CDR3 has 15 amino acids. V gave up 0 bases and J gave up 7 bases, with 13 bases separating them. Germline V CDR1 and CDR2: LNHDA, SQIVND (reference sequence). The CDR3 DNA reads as TGTGCCAGTAGTATAGATTCGGTGGGATGGCAGCCCCAGCATTTT. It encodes CASSIDSVGWQPQHF.

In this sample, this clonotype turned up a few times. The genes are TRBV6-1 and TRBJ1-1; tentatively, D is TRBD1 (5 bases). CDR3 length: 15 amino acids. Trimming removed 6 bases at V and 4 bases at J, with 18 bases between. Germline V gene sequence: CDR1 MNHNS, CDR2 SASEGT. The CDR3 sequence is CASSEPQRRGTEAFF. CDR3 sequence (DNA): TGTGCCAGCAGCGAACCCCAAAGGAGGGGCACTGAAGCTTTCTTT.

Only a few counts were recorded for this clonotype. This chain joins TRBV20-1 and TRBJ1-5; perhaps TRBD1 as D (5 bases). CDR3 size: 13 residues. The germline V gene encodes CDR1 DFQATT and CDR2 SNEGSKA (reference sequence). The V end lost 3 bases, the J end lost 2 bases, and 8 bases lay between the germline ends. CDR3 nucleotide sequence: TGCAGTGCTAGTATCAGGGGCAATCAGCCCCAGCATTTT. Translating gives CSASIRGNQPQHF.

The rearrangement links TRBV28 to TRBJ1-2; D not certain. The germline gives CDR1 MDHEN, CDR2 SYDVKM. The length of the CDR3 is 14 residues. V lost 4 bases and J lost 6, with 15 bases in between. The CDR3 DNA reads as TGTGCCAGCAGTTCACCGCCCGTGGAGAATGGCTACACCTTC. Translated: CASSSPPVENGYTF.

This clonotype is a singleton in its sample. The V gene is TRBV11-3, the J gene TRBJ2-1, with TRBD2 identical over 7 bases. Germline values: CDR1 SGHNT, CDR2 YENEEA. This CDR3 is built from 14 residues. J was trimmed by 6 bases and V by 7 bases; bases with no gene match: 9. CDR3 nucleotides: TGTGCCAGCACCCGCGGGAGAAGAGGCAATGAGCAGTTCTTC. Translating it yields CASTRGRRGNEQFF.

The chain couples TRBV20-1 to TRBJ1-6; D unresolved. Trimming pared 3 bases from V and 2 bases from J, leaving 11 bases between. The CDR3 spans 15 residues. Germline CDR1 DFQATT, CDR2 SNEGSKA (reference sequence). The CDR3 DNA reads TGCAGTGCTAGTCTACAGCCGCCCTATAATTCACCCCTCCACTTT. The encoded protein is CSASLQPPYNSPLHF.

The CDR3 sequence is CSARPSGGTHNEQFF. The CDR3 DNA reads as TGCAGTGCTAGACCCTCGGGCGGGACTCACAATGAGCAGTTCTTC. V gene TRBV20-1 combines with J gene TRBJ2-1; D perhaps matches TRBD2 (6 bases). V lost 2 bases, J lost 5 bases, and 16 bases lay in between. From germline, CDR1 is DFQATT and CDR2 SNEGSKA (reference sequence). There are 15 residues in the CDR3.

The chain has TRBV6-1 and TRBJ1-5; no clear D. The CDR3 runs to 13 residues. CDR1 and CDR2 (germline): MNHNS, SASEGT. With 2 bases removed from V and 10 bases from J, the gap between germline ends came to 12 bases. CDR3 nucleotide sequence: TGTGCCAGCAGTGAATCCCCCTCGGGACCCCAGCATTTT. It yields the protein CASSESPSGPQHF.

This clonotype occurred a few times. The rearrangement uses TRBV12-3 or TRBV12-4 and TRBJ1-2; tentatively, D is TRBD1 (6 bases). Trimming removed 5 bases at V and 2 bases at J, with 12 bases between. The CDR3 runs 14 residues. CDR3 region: CASSTTQGNYGYTF. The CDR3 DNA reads TGTGCCAGCAGTACTACCCAGGGGAACTATGGCTACACCTTC.

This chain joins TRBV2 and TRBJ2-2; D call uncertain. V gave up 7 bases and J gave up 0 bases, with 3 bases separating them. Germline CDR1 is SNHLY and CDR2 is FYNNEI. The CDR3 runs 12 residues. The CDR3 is CASNSNTGELFF. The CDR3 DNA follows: TGTGCCAGCAACTCGAACACCGGGGAGCTGTTTTTT. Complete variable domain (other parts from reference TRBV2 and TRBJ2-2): EPEVTQTPSHQVTQMGQEVILRCVPISNHLYFYWYRQILGQKVEFLVSFYNNEISEKSEIFDDQFSVERPDGSNFTLKIRSTKLEDSAMYFCASNSNTGELFFGEGSRLTVL.

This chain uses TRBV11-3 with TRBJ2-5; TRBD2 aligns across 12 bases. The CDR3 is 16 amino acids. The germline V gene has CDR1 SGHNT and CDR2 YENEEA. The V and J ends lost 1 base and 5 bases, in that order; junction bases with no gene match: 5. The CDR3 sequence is CASSLGLAGVKETQYF. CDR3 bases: TGTGCCAGCAGCTTAGGACTAGCGGGAGTAAAGGAGACCCAGTACTTC.

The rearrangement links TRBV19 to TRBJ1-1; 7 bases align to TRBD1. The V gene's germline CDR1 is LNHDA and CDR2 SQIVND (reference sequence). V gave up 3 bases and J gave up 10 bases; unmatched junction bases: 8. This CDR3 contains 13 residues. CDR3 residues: CASSIPRQGRAFF. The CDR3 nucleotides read TGTGCCAGTAGTATCCCAAGACAGGGTCGAGCTTTCTTT.

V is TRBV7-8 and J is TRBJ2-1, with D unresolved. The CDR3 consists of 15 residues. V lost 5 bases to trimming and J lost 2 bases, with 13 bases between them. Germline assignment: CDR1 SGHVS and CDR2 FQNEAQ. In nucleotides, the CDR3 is TGTGCCAGCAGCATCCCGAGTGCCCCCTACAATGAGCAGTTCTTC. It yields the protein CASSIPSAPYNEQFF.

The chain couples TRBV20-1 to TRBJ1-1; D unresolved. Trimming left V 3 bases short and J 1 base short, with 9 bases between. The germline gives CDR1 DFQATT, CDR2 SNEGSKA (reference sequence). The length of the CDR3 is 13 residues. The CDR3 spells CSASPQQNTEAFF. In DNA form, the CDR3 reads TGCAGTGCTAGCCCTCAGCAGAACACTGAAGCTTTCTTT.

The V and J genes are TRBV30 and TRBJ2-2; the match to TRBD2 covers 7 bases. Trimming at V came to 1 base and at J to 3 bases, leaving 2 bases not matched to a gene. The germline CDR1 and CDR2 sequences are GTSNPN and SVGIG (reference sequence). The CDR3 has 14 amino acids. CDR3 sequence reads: CAWSAGGYTGELFF. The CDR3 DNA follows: TGTGCCTGGAGTGCGGGAGGTTACACCGGGGAGCTGTTTTTT.

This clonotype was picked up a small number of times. Here the CDR3 DNA reads TGTGCCAGTGCCTTCACAGGGGCCACTGAAGCTTTCTTT. It encodes CASAFTGATEAFF. This rearrangement joins TRBV19 to TRBJ1-1, with 7 bases lining up with TRBD1. Germline loops: CDR1 LNHDA, CDR2 SQIVND (reference sequence). Unmatched junction bases numbered 7, after V lost 8 bases and J lost 4 bases. The CDR3 totals 13 residues. Looking up the rest from reference TRBV19 and TRBJ1-1 gives the full variable domain: DGGITQSPKYLFRKEGQNVTLSCEQNLNHDAMYWYRQDPGQGLRLIYYSQIVNDFQKGDIAEGYSVSREKKESFPLTVTSAQKNPTAFYLCASAFTGATEAFFGQGTRLTVV.

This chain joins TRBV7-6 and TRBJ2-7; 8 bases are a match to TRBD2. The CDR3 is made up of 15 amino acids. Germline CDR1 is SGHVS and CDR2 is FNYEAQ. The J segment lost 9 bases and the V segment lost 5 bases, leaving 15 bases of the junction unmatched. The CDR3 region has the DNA TGTGCCAGCAGCCCCGTCGAGCGGGGGTCTTCGAGGCAGTACTTC. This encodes CASSPVERGSSRQYF.

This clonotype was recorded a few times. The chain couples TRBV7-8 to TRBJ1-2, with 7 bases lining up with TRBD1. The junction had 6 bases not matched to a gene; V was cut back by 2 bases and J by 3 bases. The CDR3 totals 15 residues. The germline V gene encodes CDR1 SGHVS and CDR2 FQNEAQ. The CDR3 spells CASSLSGTEYYGYTF. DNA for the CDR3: TGTGCCAGCAGCTTATCCGGGACAGAATACTATGGCTACACCTTC.

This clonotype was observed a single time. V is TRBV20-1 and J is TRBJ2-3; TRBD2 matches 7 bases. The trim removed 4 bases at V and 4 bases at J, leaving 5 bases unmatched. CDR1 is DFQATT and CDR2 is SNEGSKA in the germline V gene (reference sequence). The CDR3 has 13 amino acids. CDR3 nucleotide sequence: TGCAGTGCTATGGGGGGGACCTCAGATACGCAGTATTTT. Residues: CSAMGGTSDTQYF.

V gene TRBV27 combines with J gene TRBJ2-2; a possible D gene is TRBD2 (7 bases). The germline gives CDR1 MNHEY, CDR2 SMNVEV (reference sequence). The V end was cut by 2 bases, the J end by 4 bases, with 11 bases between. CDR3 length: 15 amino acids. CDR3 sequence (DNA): TGTGCCAGCAGTTTAAGGGGGGGAGGCACCGGGGAGCTGTTTTTT. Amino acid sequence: CASSLRGGGTGELFF.

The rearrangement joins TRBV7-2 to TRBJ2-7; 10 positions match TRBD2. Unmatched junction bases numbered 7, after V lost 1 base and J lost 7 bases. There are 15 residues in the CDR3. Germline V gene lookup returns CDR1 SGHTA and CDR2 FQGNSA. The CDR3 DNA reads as TGTGCCAGCAGCTTAGATCGAGCGGGAGGGAGAGAGCAGTACTTC. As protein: CASSLDRAGGREQYF.